The 21 T cell receptor beta chains reported below all come from one sample, sequenced in a study of OX40 agonist ivuxolimab in advanced cancers. The method was immunoSEQ multiplex PCR; TCRdb's version includes in-frame clones alone and lacks a portion of them. The sample consists of tens of thousands of clones, roughly nine tenths of them appearing once. Sequencing used CD4+ or CD8+ T cells sorted from blood, obtained in a trial of the OX40 agonist ivuxolimab. These receptors were obtained from an adult with an advanced solid tumor such as melanoma, head and neck, liver or kidney cancer.

V usage is TRBV2 and J usage is TRBJ1-1; D unclear. CDR1 is SNHLY, CDR2 FYNNEI, per germline. This CDR3 comprises 12 residues. V lost 4 bases, J lost 0 bases, and 3 bases lay in between. The CDR3 DNA sequence: TGTGCCAGCAGTGCCCTGAACACTGAAGCTTTCTTT. Translating it yields CASSALNTEAFF.

The chain uses TRBV11-2 and TRBJ1-2, with a possible D match to TRBD1 (5 bases). The CDR3 has 15 amino acids. Looked up from germline, CDR1 is SGHAT and CDR2 is FQNNGV. V lost 4 bases and J lost 8, with 20 bases in between. CDR3 coding DNA: TGTGCCAGCAGCTCTTATGGGGACGGGGATGAGGGCTACACCTTC. It is translated as CASSSYGDGDEGYTF.

This clone was picked up one time. This chain uses TRBV18 with TRBJ2-7; 9 bases are shared with TRBD1. This CDR3 region has 14 residues. From germline, CDR1 is KGHSH and CDR2 LQKENI. After removal of 6 bases from V and 5 bases from J, the junction contained 8 bases not matched to a gene. CDR3 region: CASSHRDRVDEQYF. CDR3 DNA sequence: TGTGCCAGCTCCCACCGGGACAGGGTCGACGAGCAGTACTTC.

This rearrangement joins TRBV5-1 to TRBJ2-5; perhaps TRBD1 as D (6 bases). Trimming cost V 2 bases and J 5 bases, with 13 bases left between them. The length of the CDR3 is 14 residues. Germline CDR1 reads SGHRS; CDR2 reads YFSETQ. The CDR3 loop reads CASSFSTGLETQYF. As DNA, the CDR3 is TGCGCCAGCAGCTTCAGTACAGGGTTGGAGACCCAGTACTTC.

The J gene is TRBJ1-4, the V gene TRBV7-9; 9 positions match TRBD1. Germline CDR1 SEHNR, CDR2 FQNEAQ (reference sequence). V lost 2 bases to trimming and J lost 8 bases; unmatched junction nucleotides: 6. This CDR3 is built from 15 residues. CDR3 nucleotides: TGTGCCAGCAGCTTACCCGGGACAGGGAAAGAAAAACTGTTTTTT. This gives the protein CASSLPGTGKEKLFF.

The CDR3 sequence is CASSWGGGSYEQYF. The CDR3 bases are TGTGCCAGCAGCTGGGGTGGCGGGAGTTACGAGCAGTACTTC. This rearrangement joins TRBV5-6 to TRBJ2-7; 7 bases map to TRBD2. CDR1 is SGHDT and CDR2 is YYEEEE in the germline V gene. V was pared by 3 bases and J by 4 bases, with 7 bases of the junction left unmatched. The CDR3 is 14 residues long.

The genes are TRBV7-9 and TRBJ2-7; TRBD1 matches at 8 bases. In germline, CDR1 is SEHNR, CDR2 FQNEAQ (reference sequence). The CDR3 consists of 15 residues. V gave up 5 bases and J gave up 2 bases; unmatched junction bases: 8. CDR3 in amino acids: CASSEVRTGTYEQYF. CDR3 DNA sequence: TGTGCCAGCAGCGAAGTGAGGACAGGGACCTACGAGCAGTACTTC.

The rearrangement links TRBV11-2 to TRBJ2-7; the match to TRBD2 covers 13 bases. The CDR3 length is 15 residues. Germline lookup yields CDR1 SGHAT and CDR2 FQNNGV. V trimming: 5 bases; J trimming: 7 bases; junction bases outside the gene matches: 8. The CDR3 sequence is CASSVSGTSGIEQYF. In DNA form, the CDR3 reads TGTGCCAGCAGCGTATCCGGGACTAGCGGGATTGAGCAGTACTTC.

The V and J genes are TRBV7-8 and TRBJ2-7; 7 bases are a match to TRBD2. Per germline, CDR1 SGHVS and CDR2 FQNEAQ. The CDR3 is 16 residues long. V dropped 0 bases and J dropped 1; count of bases not matched to a gene: 6. CDR3 nucleotides: TGTGCCAGCAGCTTAGCGGGAGGGAGGGAGTCCTACGAGCAGTACTTC. Amino acids: CASSLAGGRESYEQYF.

This chain uses TRBV7-9 with TRBJ1-2; 9 bases fit TRBD1. The CDR3 sequence is 16 residues long. Germline V gene data show CDR1 as SEHNR and CDR2 as FQNEAQ (reference sequence). Trimming removed 6 bases from V and 4 bases from J; junction bases left unmatched: 12. CDR3 nucleotides: TGTGCCAGCAGTTCGCACCGGGACAGGGTAACCTATGGCTACACCTTC. It yields the protein CASSSHRDRVTYGYTF.

The gene calls are TRBV7-9 and TRBJ2-3, with unresolved D. Trimming pared 5 bases from V and 4 bases from J, leaving 10 bases between. Germline CDR1 reads SEHNR; CDR2 reads FQNEAQ (reference sequence). The CDR3 has 13 residues. DNA of the CDR3: TGTGCCAGCAGCCCACAAGGCGCAGATACGCAGTATTTT. It translates to CASSPQGADTQYF.

The chain carries TRBV4-1 and TRBJ2-5; D possibly corresponds to TRBD2 (6 bases). This CDR3 region has 15 residues. The germline V gene encodes CDR1 MGHRA and CDR2 YSYEKL. Trimming stripped 5 bases from V and 0 bases from J, with 13 bases between. CDR3 DNA sequence: TGCGCCAGCAGCAAGGGACTCGCCGACCAAGAGACCCAGTACTTC. Protein sequence: CASSKGLADQETQYF.

This chain links TRBV5-6 with TRBJ2-6; TRBD1 matches at 10 bases. This CDR3 spans 18 amino acids. Germline CDR1 and CDR2: SGHDT and YYEEEE. With 6 bases clipped from V and 0 bases from J, the junction kept 9 bases outside the gene matches. The chain's CDR3 is CASNPWGQGYSGANVLTF. CDR3 coding DNA: TGTGCCAGCAACCCCTGGGGACAGGGGTACTCTGGGGCCAACGTCCTGACTTTC.

J is TRBJ2-7 and V is TRBV5-1, with D perhaps matching TRBD2 (6 bases). The CDR3 spans 16 residues. V lost 0 bases and J lost 1, with 14 bases in between. Germline values: CDR1 SGHRS, CDR2 YFSETQ. The CDR3 spells CASSLEAGSPSYEQYF. The CDR3 DNA is TGCGCCAGCAGCTTGGAGGCGGGAAGCCCATCCTACGAGCAGTACTTC.

This chain uses TRBV28 with TRBJ2-2, with D unclear. CDR1 and CDR2 (germline): MDHEN, SYDVKM. Between the trimmed V and J ends, which lost 10 bases and 0 bases, there was a span of 12 bases. The CDR3 totals 14 residues. The DNA for the CDR3 is TGTGCCACCGAAAAGGGCGCGAACACCGGGGAGCTGTTTTTT. This translates into CATEKGANTGELFF.

The chain recombines TRBV9 with TRBJ2-5; 12 bases align to TRBD2. The CDR3 loop spans 16 amino acids. V dropped 3 bases and J dropped 6; count of bases not matched to a gene: 9. Germline V gene sequence: CDR1 SGDLS, CDR2 YYNGEE. In DNA form, the CDR3 reads TGTGCCAGCAGCGCCCCTAGCGGGAGGGGGGTAAAGACCCAGTACTTC. Translation: CASSAPSGRGVKTQYF.

The chain uses TRBV11-2 and TRBJ2-5; D remains unclear. Trimming left V 5 bases short and J 5 bases short, with 15 bases between. The CDR3 runs 14 residues. From germline, CDR1 is SGHAT and CDR2 FQNNGV. The CDR3 is CASSRPTDSETQYF. DNA of the CDR3: TGTGCCAGCAGCCGCCCCACCGACTCCGAGACCCAGTACTTC. The entire variable domain, with the rest obtained from reference TRBV11-2 and TRBJ2-5, is as follows: EAGVAQSPRYKIIEKRQSVAFWCNPISGHATLYWYQQILGQGPKLLIQFQNNGVVDDSQLPKDRFSAERLKGVDSTLKIQPAKLEDSAVYLCASSRPTDSETQYFGPGTRLLVL.

V is TRBV6-6 and J is TRBJ2-2, with D unresolved. CDR1 is MNHNY and CDR2 is SVGAGI in the germline V gene (reference sequence). This CDR3 comprises 14 residues. V shed 2 bases and J shed 3 bases, with 7 bases lying between them. CDR3 nucleotide sequence: TGTGCCAGCAGTTACGTCGACTACACCGGGGAGCTGTTTTTT. As protein: CASSYVDYTGELFF.

The J gene is TRBJ2-7, the V gene TRBV27, with 7 bases aligning to TRBD2. The CDR3 covers 14 residues. J was trimmed by 6 bases and V by 6 bases; bases with no gene match: 11. Germline-derived CDR1 and CDR2 are MNHEY and SMNVEV (reference sequence). The CDR3 DNA follows: TGTGCCAGCAGGGGGGGAGCGGGACCCACCGAGCAGTACTTC. The encoded protein is CASRGGAGPTEQYF.

This chain connects TRBV9 to TRBJ2-7, with D possibly being TRBD2 (5 bases). V lost 0 bases and J lost 3, with 10 bases in between. The CDR3 is 14 residues long. Germline V lookup: CDR1 SGDLS, CDR2 YYNGEE. The CDR3 spells CASSVAGSGYEQYF. CDR3 bases: TGTGCCAGCAGCGTAGCTGGGAGTGGCTACGAGCAGTACTTC.

The rearrangement uses TRBV4-2 and TRBJ2-2; 7 bases align to TRBD1. Germline trimming cut 10 bases from V and 0 bases from J; bases unmatched to any gene: 5. Germline assignment: CDR1 LGHNA and CDR2 YNFKEQ. The CDR3 is made up of 14 amino acids. The CDR3 DNA reads as TGTGCCACAGGGACAGCAGCGAACACCGGGGAGCTGTTTTTT. Translated, it gives CATGTAANTGELFF.